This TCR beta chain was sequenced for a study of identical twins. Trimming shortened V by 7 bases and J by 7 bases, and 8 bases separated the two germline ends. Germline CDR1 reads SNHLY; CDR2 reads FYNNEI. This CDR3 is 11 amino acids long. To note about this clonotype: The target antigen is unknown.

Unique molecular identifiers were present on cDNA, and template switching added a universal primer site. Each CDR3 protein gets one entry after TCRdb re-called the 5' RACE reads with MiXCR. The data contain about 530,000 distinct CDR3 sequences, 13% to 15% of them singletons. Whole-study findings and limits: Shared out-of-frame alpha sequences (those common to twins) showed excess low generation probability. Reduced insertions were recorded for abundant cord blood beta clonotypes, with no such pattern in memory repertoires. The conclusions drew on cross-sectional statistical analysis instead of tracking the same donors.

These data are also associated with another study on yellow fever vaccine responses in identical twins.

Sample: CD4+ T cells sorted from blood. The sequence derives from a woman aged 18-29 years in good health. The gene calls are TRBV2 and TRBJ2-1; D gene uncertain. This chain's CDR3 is CASIIGNEQFF. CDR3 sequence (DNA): TGTGCCAGCATCATCGGGAATGAGCAGTTCTTC. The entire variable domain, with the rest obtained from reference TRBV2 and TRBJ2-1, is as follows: EPEVTQTPSHQVTQMGQEVILRCVPISNHLYFYWYRQILGQKVEFLVSFYNNEISEKSEIFDDQFSVERPDGSNFTLKIRSTKLEDSAMYFCASIIGNEQFFGPGTRLTVL.